This T cell receptor beta chain appears in the sequencing data of a study of glioma-infiltrating T cells. Overall study findings and caveats: CDR3 overlap between tissue and blood was very small.

Amplification of TCR alpha and beta CDR3 regions from RNA used iRepertoire nested multiplex PCR. One entry per CDR3 protein, called by TCRdb with MiXCR from the multiplex PCR reads. The sample has about 200,000 distinct CDR3 sequences, 32% seen once. CDR3 length: 16 residues. Germline CDR1 LGHNA, CDR2 YNFKEQ. Trimming removed 0 bases from V and 9 bases from J, with 15 bases in between. As for this clonotype: Its cognate antigen is unknown.

Sequencing input: glioma tissue, nonneoplastic brain tissue, or PBMCs (not recorded which). The receptor was derived from a human donor with low-grade glioma or glioblastoma, undergoing nonglioma brain surgery, or in good health (not recorded which). V usage is TRBV4-2 and J usage is TRBJ1-6; the D gene is possibly TRBD1 (6 bases). CDR3 in DNA: TGTGCCAGCAGCCAAGAACGGCCGGGACAATTTTCACCCCTCCACTTT. Translated, it gives CASSQERPGQFSPLHF.